What follows is one T cell receptor beta chain and its context. Its antigen is not known. The record originates from a study of cytomegalovirus exposure and HLA in healthy donors. Background on the study: Genetic ancestry analysis placed about 84% of the 300 to 400 donors that were genotyped in the Caucasian-associated cluster.

PCR amplification relied on 60 Vbeta primers (plus 13 Jbeta primers). Original processing notes: Counted up in a later analysis, unique TCR beta chains came to 65 million to 100 million, with about 9.9 million shared. Generated by immunoSEQ multiplex PCR, the TCRdb table keeps only in-frame clones and is missing some. The V and J calls and clone size are taken from that table; D and trimming were inferred from the DNA. The table for this sample gives some 40,000 clones. General study findings and limits: Confirmation was obtained in vitro that a few CMV-associated chains are specific for CMV antigens. Within the data, a cluster of highly shared sequence variants was likely a sequencing artifact.

Per germline, CDR1 MNHEY and CDR2 SVGAGI. The CDR3 loop spans 13 amino acids. V was cut by 2 bases and J by 9 bases, with 13 bases left in between. The sample comprised PBMCs. The chain joins TRBV6-5 to TRBJ1-1; D remains ambiguous. The source is a male donor in good health and CMV-seronegative. In DNA, the CDR3 is TGTGCCAGCAGTTACCGGTCGCAAGTCAAAGCTTTCTTT. As protein: CASSYRSQVKAFF.